The T cell receptor (beta chain) under discussion was sequenced for a study of blood T cell repertoires in COVID-19. The assay was immunoSEQ multiplex PCR, and TCRdb's table has in-frame clones only and misses some. The repertoire holds more than 75,000 clones, with roughly nine tenths as singletons. Unmatched junction bases numbered 2, after V lost 0 bases and J lost 1 base. This CDR3 is built from 16 residues. Germline V lookup: CDR1 SNHLY, CDR2 FYNNEI. This chain connects TRBV2 to TRBJ2-3; 9 positions match TRBD2. Sequenced sample: peripheral blood. The sequence derives from a man over 45 with acute or convalescent COVID-19. The CDR3 DNA sequence: TGTGCCAGCAGTGAAGCCTGGACTAGCGGCACAGATACGCAGTATTTT. Its translation is CASSEAWTSGTDTQYF. The full variable domain, completed using reference TRBV2 and TRBJ2-3, is EPEVTQTPSHQVTQMGQEVILRCVPISNHLYFYWYRQILGQKVEFLVSFYNNEISEKSEIFDDQFSVERPDGSNFTLKIRSTKLEDSAMYFCASSEAWTSGTDTQYFGPGTRLTVL.